This T cell receptor beta chain was captured by sequencing in a study of CD8 T cells in ankylosing spondylitis. Per the germline V gene, CDR1 is MNHEY and CDR2 is SMNVEV (reference sequence). V was cut by 5 bases and J by 3 bases, with 17 bases left in between. This CDR3 has 15 amino acids. With respect to this clonotype: Its target is unknown.

Findings of the study overall: A TCR beta motif made of several highly homologous variants seemed typical of ankylosing spondylitis blood.

TCRdb itself ran the 5' RACE reads through MiXCR, one entry per CDR3 protein. The sample includes about 540,000 distinct CDR3 sequences, more than 9.5% seen only once; the top ten take about 6.8%. The receptor comes from a male donor with ankylosing spondylitis. Sequencing was carried out using blood, either unsorted or a sorted T cell fraction (not recorded which). This rearrangement joins TRBV27 to TRBJ2-7; D may be TRBD1 or TRBD2 (5 bases each). CDR3 sequence (DNA): TGTGCCAGCAGTCTCGGTCCAGGGAGAATCTACGAGCAGTACTTC. It is translated as CASSLGPGRIYEQYF.